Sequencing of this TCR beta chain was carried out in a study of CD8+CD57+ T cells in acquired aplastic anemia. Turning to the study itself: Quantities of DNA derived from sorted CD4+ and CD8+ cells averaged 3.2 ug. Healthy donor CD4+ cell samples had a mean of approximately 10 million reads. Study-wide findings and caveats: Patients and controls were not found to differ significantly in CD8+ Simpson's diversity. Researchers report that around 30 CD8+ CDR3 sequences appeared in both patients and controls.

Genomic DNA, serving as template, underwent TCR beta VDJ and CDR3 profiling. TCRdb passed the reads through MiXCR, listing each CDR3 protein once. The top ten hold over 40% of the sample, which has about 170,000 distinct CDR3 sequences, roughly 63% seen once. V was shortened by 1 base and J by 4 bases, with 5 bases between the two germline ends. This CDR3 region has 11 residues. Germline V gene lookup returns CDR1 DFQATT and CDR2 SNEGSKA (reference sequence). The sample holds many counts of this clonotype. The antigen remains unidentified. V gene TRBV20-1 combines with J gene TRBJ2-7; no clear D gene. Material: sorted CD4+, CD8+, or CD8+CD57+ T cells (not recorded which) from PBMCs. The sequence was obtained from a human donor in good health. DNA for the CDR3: TGCAGTGCTAGAGTGGGGTACGAGCAGTACTTC. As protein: CSARVGYEQYF.